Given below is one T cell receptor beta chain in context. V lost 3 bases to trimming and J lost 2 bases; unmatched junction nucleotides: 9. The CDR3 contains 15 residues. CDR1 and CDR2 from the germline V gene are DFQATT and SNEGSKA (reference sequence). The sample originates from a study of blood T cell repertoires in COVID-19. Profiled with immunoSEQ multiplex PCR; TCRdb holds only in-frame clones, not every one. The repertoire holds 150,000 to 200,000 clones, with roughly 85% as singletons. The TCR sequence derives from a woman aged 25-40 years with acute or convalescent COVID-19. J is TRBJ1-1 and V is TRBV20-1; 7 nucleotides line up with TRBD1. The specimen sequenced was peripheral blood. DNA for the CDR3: TGCAGTGCTAGTGGAACCCAGGGGGTAAACACTGAAGCTTTCTTT. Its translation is CSASGTQGVNTEAFF.